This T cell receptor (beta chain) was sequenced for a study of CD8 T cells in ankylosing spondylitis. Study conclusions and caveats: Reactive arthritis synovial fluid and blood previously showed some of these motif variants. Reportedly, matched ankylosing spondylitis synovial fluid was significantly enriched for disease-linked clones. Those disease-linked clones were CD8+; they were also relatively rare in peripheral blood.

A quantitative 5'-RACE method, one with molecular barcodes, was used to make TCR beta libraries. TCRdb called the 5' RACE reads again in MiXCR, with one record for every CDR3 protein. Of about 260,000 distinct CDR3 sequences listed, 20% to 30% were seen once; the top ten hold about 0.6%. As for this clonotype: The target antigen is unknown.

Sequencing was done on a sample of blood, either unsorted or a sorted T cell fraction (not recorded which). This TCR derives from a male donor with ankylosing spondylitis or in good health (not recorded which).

This chain's CDR3 is CASSTNLPKDTDTQYF. The CDR3 DNA sequence: TGTGCCAGCAGCACCAACCTTCCTAAGGACACAGATACGCAGTATTTT. This chain connects TRBV28 to TRBJ2-3; no clear D gene. Deletions cut 6 bases from V and 2 bases from J, with 18 bases between. CDR1 is MDHEN and CDR2 is SYDVKM in the germline V gene. The CDR3 spans 16 residues.